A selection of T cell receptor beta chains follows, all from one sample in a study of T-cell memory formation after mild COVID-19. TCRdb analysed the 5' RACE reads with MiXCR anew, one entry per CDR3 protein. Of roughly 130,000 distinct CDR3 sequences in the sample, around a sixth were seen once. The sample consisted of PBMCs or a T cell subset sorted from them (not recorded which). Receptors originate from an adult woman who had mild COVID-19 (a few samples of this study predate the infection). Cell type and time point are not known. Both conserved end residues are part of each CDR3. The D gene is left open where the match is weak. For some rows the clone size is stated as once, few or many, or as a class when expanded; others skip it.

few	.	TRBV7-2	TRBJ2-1	TGTGCCAGCAGCTTTGACGGGAGCTCCTACAATGAGCAGTTCTTC	CASSFDGSSYNEQFF
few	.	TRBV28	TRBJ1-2	TGTGCCAGCAGTTGGGGCCGCTATGGCTACACCTTC	CASSWGRYGYTF
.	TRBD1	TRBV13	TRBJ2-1	TGTGCCAGCAGCCCGACAGGGGGCAGGCCCGATGAGCAGTTCTTC	CASSPTGGRPDEQFF
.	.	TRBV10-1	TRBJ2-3	TGCGCCAGCACACCGGAAGATACGCAGTATTTT	CASTPEDTQYF
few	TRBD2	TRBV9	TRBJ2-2	TGTGCCAGCAGCGTAGGGGGACTAGCGGGAGATTTAGAGCTGTTTTTT	CASSVGGLAGDLELFF
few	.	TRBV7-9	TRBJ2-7	TGTGCCAGCACCCCGAGTGGCTCCTCCTACGAGCAGTACTTC	CASTPSGSSYEQYF
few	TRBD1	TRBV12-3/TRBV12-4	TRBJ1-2	TGTGCCAGCGGCGCGGAAGGGGGCGATAACTATGGCTACACCTTC	CASGAEGGDNYGYTF
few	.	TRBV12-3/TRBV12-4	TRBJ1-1	TGTGCCAGCAGTTTTAGCCTAACTGAAGCTTTCTTT	CASSFSLTEAFF
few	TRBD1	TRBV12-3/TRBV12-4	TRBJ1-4	TGTGCCAGCAGTTTTCAATTTCGGGGACAGGCTGTTAATGAAAAACTGTTTTTT	CASSFQFRGQAVNEKLFF
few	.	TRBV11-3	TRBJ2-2	TGTGCCAGCAGCTTAGAGAGGGTCACCGGGGAGCTGTTTTTT	CASSLERVTGELFF
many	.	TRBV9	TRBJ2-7	TGTGCCAGCAGCCGTACGGGCAGCTTGGCCGACGAGCAGTACTTC	CASSRTGSLADEQYF
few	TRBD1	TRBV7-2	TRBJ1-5	TGTGCCAGCAGCTTAGCGGGACAGGGCAATCAGCCCCAGCATTTT	CASSLAGQGNQPQHF
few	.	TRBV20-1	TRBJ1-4	TGCAGTGCTAGAGTGACAGCTGGCTTCTTTAATGAAAAACTGTTTTTT	CSARVTAGFFNEKLFF
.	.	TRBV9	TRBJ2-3	TGTGCCAGCAGCACGAGACAGGCCACAGATACGCAGTATTTT	CASSTRQATDTQYF
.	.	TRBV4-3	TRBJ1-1	TGCGCCAGCAGCCAAGAAGGGAGAAGCACTGAAGCTTTCTTT	CASSQEGRSTEAFF
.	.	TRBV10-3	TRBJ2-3	TGTGCCATCAGTGACCTCGGATGGGCTTTTTTT	CAISDLGWAFF
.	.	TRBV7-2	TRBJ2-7	TGTGCCAGCGGATTCCAGGAGCAGTACTTC	CASGFQEQYF
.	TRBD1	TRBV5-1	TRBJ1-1	TGCGCCAGCAGCTGGACAGGGACCATGAACACTGAAGCTTTCTTT	CASSWTGTMNTEAFF
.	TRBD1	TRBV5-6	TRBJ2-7	TGTGCCAGCAGCCCGGCAGCAGACAGGGGACGGTACGAGCAGTACTTC	CASSPAADRGRYEQYF
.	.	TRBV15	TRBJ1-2	TGTGCCACCAGCAGAGATCGACTCTCTCCCTATGGCTACACCTTC	CATSRDRLSPYGYTF
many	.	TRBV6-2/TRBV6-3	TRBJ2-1	TGTGCCAGCACCCAACGAAGAAGCGCGAGCTCCTACAATGAGCAGTTCTTC	CASTQRRSASSYNEQFF
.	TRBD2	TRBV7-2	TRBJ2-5	TGTGCCAGCAGACCCGCCTCTAGCGGGCCGGAGACCCAGTACTTC	CASRPASSGPETQYF
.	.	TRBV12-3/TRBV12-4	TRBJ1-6	TGTGCCAGCAGTATGACACGTCGTATGGCCCTCCACTTT	CASSMTRRMALHF
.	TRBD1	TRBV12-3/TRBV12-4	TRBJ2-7	TGTGCCAGCAGTTTAGGGACAGGCGCTAACGAGCAGTACTTC	CASSLGTGANEQYF
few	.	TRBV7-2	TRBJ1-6	TGTGCCAGCAGCTCCAGACGGTCCTATAATTCACCCCTCCACTTT	CASSSRRSYNSPLHF
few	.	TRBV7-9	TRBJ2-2	TGTGCCAGCAGCCCGCTGGGCTCTACCCCTTCGAACACCGGGGAGCTGTTTTTT	CASSPLGSTPSNTGELFF
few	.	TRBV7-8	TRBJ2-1	TGTGCCAGCAGCGGCCGCCGGGACTCGCCATACAATGAGCAGTTCTTC	CASSGRRDSPYNEQFF
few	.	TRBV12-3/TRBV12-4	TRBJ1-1	TGTGCCAGCAGTTTTGAGGGTACCAACACTGAAGCTTTCTTT	CASSFEGTNTEAFF
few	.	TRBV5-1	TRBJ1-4	TGCGCCAGCAGCCCCGGACAACTAGAAAAACTGTTTTTT	CASSPGQLEKLFF
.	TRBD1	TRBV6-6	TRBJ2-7	TGTGCCAGCAGTTATGGACAGGAAGCCTACGAGCAGTACTTC	CASSYGQEAYEQYF
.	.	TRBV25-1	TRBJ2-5	TGTGCCAGCAGTGGCCAGGAGGAAGGGGAGACCCAGTACTTC	CASSGQEEGETQYF
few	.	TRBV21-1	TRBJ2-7	TGTGCCAGCAGCAAAGAGGCGGCGTCGAGCTCCTACGAGCAGTACTTC	CASSKEAASSSYEQYF
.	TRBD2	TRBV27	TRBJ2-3	TGTGCCAGCAGTTGGGGGACTAGCTTAGATACGCAGTATTTT	CASSWGTSLDTQYF
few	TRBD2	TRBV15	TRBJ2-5	TGTGCCACCAGCGCCCGACTAGCGGGAAAGGAGAGGTCCCAGTACTTC	CATSARLAGKERSQYF
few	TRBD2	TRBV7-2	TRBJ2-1	TGTGCCAGCAGCTTAGACCCTAGCGGGAGAGGTGAGCAGTTCTTC	CASSLDPSGRGEQFF
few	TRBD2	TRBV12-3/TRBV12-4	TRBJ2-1	TGTGCCAGCACTGGACTAGCGGGGGTTTACAATGAGCAGTTCTTC	CASTGLAGVYNEQFF
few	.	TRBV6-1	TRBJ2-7	TGTGCCAGCAGTGAAGACCGAGACTACGAGCAGTACTTC	CASSEDRDYEQYF
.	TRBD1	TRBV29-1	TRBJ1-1	TGCAGCGTCCGGGACAGATACACTGAAGCTTTCTTT	CSVRDRYTEAFF
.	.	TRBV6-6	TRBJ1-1	TGTGCCAGCAGGACAACGGGGGGGTCCACTGAAGCTTTCTTT	CASRTTGGSTEAFF
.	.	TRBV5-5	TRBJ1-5	TGTGCCAGCTGCCGGGACGGAACCTCTTATAGCAATCAGCCCCAGCATTTT	CASCRDGTSYSNQPQHF
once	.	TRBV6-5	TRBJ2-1	TGTGCCAGCAGACAAATGGGGGAGGCTGAGCAGTTCTTC	CASRQMGEAEQFF
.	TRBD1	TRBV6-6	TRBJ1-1	TGTGCCAGCAGTTACCCAATAGGGACAGGGGACACTGAAGCTTTCTTT	CASSYPIGTGDTEAFF
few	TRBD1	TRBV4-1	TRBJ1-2	TGCGCCAGCAGCCAACCGGGACAGGCGACATACTATGGCTACACCTTC	CASSQPGQATYYGYTF
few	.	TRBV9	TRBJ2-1	TGTGCCAGCAGCTCCCAGGGGAGATACAATGAGCAGTTCTTC	CASSSQGRYNEQFF
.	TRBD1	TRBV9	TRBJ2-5	TGTGCCAGCAGCAACCTCGGGACAGCGGTCCAAGAGACCCAGTACTTC	CASSNLGTAVQETQYF
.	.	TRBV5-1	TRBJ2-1	TGCGCCAGCAGCTTGACAGACTACGAGCAGTTCTTC	CASSLTDYEQFF
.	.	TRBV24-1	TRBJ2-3	TGTGCCACCAGCCCCGGGCTCCGAACGGGCACAGATACGCAGTATTTT	CATSPGLRTGTDTQYF
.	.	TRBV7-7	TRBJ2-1	TGTGCTAGCAGCCCTGGGGTAACCCAAGGCAATGAGCAGTTCTTC	CASSPGVTQGNEQFF
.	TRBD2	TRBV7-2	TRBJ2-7	TGTGCCAGCAGCGCTTCCTTACTAGCGGGGAGGACCTACGAGCAGTACTTC	CASSASLLAGRTYEQYF
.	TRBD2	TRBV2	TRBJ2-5	TGTGGCAGCAGTGACCGTAGCGGGGGCCGGGAGACCCAGTACTTC	CGSSDRSGGRETQYF